The source of this TCR beta chain is a study of cytomegalovirus exposure and HLA in healthy donors. CDR1 and CDR2 from the germline V gene are MNHNS and SASEGT. V lost 5 bases to trimming and J lost 8 bases, with 15 bases between them. The CDR3 consists of 14 residues. Primers for the PCR totalled 60 Vbeta and 13 Jbeta. Sequencing was performed with immunoSEQ multiplex PCR; in TCRdb, only in-frame clones are kept and a portion is missing. The table records some 170,000 clones, 55% to 75% of them present only once. V usage is TRBV6-1 and J usage is TRBJ1-4; the D is unclear. The source of this sequence is a human donor in good health. The source material was PBMCs. This CDR3 is CASSSVAVEEKLFF. The DNA for the CDR3 is TGTGCCAGCAGTTCAGTAGCGGTAGAGGAAAAACTGTTTTTT.